This paragraph covers one T cell receptor beta chain sequence. The data were taken from a study of T cell changes during pregnancy in multiple sclerosis. This CDR3 comprises 14 residues. Trimming left V 3 bases short and J 2 bases short, with 10 bases between. Germline loops: CDR1 MDHEN, CDR2 SYDVKM. Repertoires were generated with immunoSEQ multiplex PCR, while TCRdb's copy carries only in-frame clones and drops some. This repertoire shows about 100,000 clones, approximately 93% found once; its top ten account for 0.99%. This clonotype originated in a female donor with multiple sclerosis, enrolled in a pregnancy study. The chain has TRBV28 and TRBJ1-2; D gene unclear. The sample was peripheral blood, taken after pregnancy. DNA of the CDR3: TGTGCCAGCAGTTTTCCCAGTGGCAACTATGGCTACACCTTC. It codes for CASSFPSGNYGYTF.